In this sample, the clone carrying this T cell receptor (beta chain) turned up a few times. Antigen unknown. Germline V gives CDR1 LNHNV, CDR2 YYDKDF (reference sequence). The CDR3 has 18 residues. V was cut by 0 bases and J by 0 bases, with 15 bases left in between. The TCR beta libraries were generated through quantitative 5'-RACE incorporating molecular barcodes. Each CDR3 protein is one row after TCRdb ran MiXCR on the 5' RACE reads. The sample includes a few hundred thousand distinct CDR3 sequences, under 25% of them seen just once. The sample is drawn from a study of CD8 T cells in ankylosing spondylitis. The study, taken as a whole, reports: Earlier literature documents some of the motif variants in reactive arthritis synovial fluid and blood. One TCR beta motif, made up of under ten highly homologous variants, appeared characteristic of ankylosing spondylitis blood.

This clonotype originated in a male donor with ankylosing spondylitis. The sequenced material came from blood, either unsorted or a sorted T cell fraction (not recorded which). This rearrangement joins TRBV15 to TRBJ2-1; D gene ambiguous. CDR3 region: CATSRDRVGVSSYNEQFF. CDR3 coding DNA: TGTGCCACCAGCAGAGATCGGGTTGGAGTAAGCTCCTACAATGAGCAGTTCTTC.